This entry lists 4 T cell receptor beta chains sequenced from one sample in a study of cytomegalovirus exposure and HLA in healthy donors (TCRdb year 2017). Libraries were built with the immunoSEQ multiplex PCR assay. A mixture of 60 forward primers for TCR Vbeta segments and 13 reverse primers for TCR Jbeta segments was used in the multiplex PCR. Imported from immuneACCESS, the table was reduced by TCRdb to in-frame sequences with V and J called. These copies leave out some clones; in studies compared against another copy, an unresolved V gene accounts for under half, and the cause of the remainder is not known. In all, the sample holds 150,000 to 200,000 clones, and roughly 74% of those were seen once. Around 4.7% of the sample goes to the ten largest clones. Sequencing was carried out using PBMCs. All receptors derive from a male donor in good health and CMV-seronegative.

The CDR3 is CASSLEPTSGRGTQYF. DNA of the CDR3: TGTGCCAGCAGCTTAGAGCCGACTAGCGGAAGGGGGACCCAGTACTTC. The chain uses TRBV7-2 and TRBJ2-5; 9 bases fit TRBD2. The germline V gene has CDR1 SGHTA and CDR2 FQGNSA. V shed 1 base, J shed 7 bases, and the junction held 10 bases outside the gene matches. The CDR3 totals 16 residues.

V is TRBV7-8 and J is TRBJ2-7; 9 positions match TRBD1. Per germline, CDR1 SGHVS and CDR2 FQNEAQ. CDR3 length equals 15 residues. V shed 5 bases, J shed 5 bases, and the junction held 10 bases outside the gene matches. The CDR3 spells CASSKRQGEAHEQYF. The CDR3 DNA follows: TGTGCCAGCAGCAAGCGACAGGGGGAGGCTCACGAGCAGTACTTC.

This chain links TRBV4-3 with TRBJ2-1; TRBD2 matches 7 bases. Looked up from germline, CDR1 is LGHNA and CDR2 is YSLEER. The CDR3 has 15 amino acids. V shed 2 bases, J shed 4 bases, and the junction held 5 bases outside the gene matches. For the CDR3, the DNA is TGCGCCAGCAGCCAAATAAGCGGGGTTTACAATGAGCAGTTCTTC. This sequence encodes CASSQISGVYNEQFF.

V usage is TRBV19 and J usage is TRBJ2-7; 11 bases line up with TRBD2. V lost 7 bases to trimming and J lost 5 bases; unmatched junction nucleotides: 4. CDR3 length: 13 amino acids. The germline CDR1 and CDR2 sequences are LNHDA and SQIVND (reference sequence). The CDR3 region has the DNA TGTGCCAGTACCCAGACTAGCGGGAACGAGCAGTACTTC. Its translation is CASTQTSGNEQYF.